This TCR beta chain was obtained from a study of T cell responses to AZD1222 COVID-19 vaccine. The CDR3 contains 12 residues. CDR1 is LNHDA, CDR2 SQIVND, per germline (reference sequence). Trimming pared 3 bases from V and 2 bases from J, leaving 4 bases between. This table comes from immunoSEQ multiplex PCR, and its TCRdb copy is limited to in-frame clones, with some not included. This repertoire shows tens of thousands of clones, roughly 92% found once; its top ten account for roughly 3.1%. With regard to this clone: Its antigen is not identified.

Study outcomes and limitations: No day 14 peak samples; only post-peak repertoires were characterized. Targets within unmutated variant regions were reportedly found for nearly half of spike-specific TCRs. The donor cohort was predominantly white British with a female majority, and clonal diversity may have been underestimated. Spike regions recognized by vaccine-associated CD4 TCRs spanned the protein, led by 160-218 and 743-854.

The material sequenced was peripheral blood, taken 28 days after the second AZD1222 dose. The chain carries TRBV19 and TRBJ1-2; D not certain. The source is an adult who received the AZD1222 COVID-19 vaccine. The CDR3, as DNA: TGTGCCAGTAGTATCACCAACTATGGCTACACCTTC. This encodes CASSITNYGYTF.